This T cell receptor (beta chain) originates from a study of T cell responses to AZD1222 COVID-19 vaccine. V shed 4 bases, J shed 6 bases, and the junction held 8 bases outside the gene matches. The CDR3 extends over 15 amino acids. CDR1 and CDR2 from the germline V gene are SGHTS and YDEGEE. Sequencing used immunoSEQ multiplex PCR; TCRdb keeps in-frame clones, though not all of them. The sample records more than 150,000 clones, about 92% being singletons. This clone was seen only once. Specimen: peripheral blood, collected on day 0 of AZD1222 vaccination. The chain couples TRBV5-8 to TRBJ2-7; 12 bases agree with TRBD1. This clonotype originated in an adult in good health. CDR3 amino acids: CASSGGTGGKLEQYF. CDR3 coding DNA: TGTGCCAGCAGCGGAGGGACAGGGGGCAAACTCGAGCAGTACTTC.